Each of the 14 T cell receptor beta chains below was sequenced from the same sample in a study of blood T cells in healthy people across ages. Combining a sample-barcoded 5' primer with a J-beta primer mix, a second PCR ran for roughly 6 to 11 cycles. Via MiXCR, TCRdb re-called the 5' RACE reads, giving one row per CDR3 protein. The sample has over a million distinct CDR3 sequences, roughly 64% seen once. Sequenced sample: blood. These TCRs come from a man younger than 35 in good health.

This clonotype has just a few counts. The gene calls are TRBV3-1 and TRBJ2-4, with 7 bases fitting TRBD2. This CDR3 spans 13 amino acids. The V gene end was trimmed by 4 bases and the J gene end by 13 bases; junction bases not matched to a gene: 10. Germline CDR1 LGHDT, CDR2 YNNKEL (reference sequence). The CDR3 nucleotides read TGTGCCAGCAGCCCATTAAGGGCGGGAGAGCAGTACTTC. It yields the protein CASSPLRAGEQYF.

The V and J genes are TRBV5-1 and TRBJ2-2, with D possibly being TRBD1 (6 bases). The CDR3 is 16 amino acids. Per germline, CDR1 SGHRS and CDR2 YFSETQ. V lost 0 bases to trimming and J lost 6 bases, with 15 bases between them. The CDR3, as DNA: TGCGCCAGCAGCTTGGCCGGGGACACAGTCGCCGGGGAGCTGTTTTTT. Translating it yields CASSLAGDTVAGELFF. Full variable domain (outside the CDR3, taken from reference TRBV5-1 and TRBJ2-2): KAGVTQTPRYLIKTRGQQVTLSCSPISGHRSVSWYQQTPGQGLQFLFEYFSETQRNKGNFPGRFSGRQFSNSRSEMNVSTLELGDSALYLCASSLAGDTVAGELFFGEGSRLTVL.

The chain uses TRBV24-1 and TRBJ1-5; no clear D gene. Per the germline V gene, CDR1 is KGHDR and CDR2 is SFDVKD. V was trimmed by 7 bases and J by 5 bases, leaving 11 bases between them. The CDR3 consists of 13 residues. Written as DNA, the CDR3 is TGTGCCACCAGCCCCCCGGGCGATCAGCCCCAGCATTTT. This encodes CATSPPGDQPQHF.

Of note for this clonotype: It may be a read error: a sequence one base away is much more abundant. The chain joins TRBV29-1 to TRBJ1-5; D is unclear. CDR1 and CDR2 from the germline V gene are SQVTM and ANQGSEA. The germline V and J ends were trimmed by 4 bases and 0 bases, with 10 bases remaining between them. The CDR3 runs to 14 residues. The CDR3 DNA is TGCAGCGTTGCCACAGCTAATAGCAATCAGCCCCAGCATTTT. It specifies CSVATANSNQPQHF.

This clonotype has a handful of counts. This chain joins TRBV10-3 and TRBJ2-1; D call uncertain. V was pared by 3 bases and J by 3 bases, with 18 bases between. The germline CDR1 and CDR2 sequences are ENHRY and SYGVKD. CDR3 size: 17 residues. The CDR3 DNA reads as TGTGCCATCAGTGATGCTCTGGACCCTGGCCTCTACAATGAGCAGTTCTTC. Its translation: CAISDALDPGLYNEQFF.

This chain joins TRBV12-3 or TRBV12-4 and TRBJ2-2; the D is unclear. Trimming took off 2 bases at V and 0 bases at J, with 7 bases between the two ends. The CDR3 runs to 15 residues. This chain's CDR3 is CASSLYQANTGELFF. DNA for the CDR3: TGTGCCAGCAGTTTATACCAAGCGAACACCGGGGAGCTGTTTTTT.

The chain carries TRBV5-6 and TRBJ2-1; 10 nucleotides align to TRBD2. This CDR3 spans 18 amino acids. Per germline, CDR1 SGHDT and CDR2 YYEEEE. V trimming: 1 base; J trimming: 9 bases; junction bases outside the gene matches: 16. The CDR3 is CASSLRVGRAGGSGEQFF. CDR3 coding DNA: TGTGCCAGCAGCTTGCGGGTAGGGCGAGCGGGAGGGAGTGGTGAGCAGTTCTTC. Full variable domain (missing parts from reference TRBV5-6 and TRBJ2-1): DAGVTQSPTHLIKTRGQQVTLRCSPKSGHDTVSWYQQALGQGPQFIFQYYEEEERQRGNFPDRFSGHQFPNYSSELNVNALLLGDSALYLCASSLRVGRAGGSGEQFFGPGTRLTVL.

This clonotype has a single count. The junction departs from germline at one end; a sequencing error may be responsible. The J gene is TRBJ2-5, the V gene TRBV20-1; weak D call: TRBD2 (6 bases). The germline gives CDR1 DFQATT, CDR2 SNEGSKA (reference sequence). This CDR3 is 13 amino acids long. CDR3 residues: CSTSPARDETQYF. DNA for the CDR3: TGCAGTACTAGCCCCGCAAGGGATGAGACCCAGTACTTC.

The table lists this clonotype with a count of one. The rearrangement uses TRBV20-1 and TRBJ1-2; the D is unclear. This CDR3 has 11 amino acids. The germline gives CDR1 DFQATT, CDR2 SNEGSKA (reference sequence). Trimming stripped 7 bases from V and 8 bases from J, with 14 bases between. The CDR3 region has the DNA TGCAGTGGAGGAGATGGGTTGGGCTACACCTTC. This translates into CSGGDGLGYTF.

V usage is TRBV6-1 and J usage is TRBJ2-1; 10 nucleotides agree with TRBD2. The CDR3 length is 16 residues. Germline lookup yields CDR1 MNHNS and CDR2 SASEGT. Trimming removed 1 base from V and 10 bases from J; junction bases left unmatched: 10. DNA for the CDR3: TGTGCCAGCAGTGAAGGAACTAGCGGGACGAAATACGAGCAGTTCTTC. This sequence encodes CASSEGTSGTKYEQFF.

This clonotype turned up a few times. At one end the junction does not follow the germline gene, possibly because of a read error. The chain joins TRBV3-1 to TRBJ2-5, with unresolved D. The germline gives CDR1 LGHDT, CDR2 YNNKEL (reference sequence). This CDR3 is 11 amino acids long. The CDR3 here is CASSQGQTQYF. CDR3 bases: TGCGCCAGCAGCCAAGGCCAGACCCAGTACTTC.

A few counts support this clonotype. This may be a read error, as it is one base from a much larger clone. CDR3 region: CASSSPGLVAYNEQYF. The DNA for the CDR3 is TGTGCCAGCAGCTCCCCGGGACTAGTCGCTTACAATGAGCAGTACTTC. This chain connects TRBV7-9 to TRBJ2-7, with 8 bases aligning to TRBD2. V trimming: 4 bases; J trimming: 7 bases; junction bases outside the gene matches: 15. CDR1 is SEHNR, CDR2 FQNEAQ, per germline (reference sequence). The CDR3 is made up of 16 amino acids.

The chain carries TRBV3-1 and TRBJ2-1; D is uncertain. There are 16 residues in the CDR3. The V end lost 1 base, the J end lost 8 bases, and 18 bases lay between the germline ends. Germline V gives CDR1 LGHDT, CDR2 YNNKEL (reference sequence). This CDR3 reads CASSQASETLRDEQFF. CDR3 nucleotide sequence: TGTGCCAGCAGCCAAGCCTCAGAGACGCTAAGGGATGAGCAGTTCTTC.

The CDR3 region has the DNA TGTGCCAGCAGCTCCGCCCGGGGGACCTACAATGAGCAGTTCTTC. Translated, it gives CASSSARGTYNEQFF. This chain connects TRBV7-2 to TRBJ2-1, with a weak D call TRBD2 (6 bases). Germline lookup yields CDR1 SGHTA and CDR2 FQGNSA. Trimming removed 4 bases at V and 2 bases at J, with 12 bases between. This CDR3 has 15 residues.